What follows describes a single T cell receptor (beta chain). The V gene lost 5 bases and the J gene lost 4 bases, with 16 bases spanning the gap. CDR1 is MNHNY, CDR2 SVGAGI, per germline (reference sequence). The CDR3 length is 15 residues. This entry belongs to a study of control samples from healthy donors and cancer patients. Sequencing was performed with immunoSEQ multiplex PCR; in TCRdb, only in-frame clones are kept and a portion is missing. The table lists 170,000 or so clones, more than 80% of them singletons, with roughly 1.3% in the top ten. This clonotype originated in a man younger than 40 in good health. Material: blood. The rearrangement joins TRBV6-6 to TRBJ2-3, with D tentatively TRBD1 or TRBD2 (5 bases each). This CDR3 is CASSHLRVGADTQYF. The CDR3 nucleotides are TGTGCCAGCAGTCACCTCAGGGTCGGGGCAGATACGCAGTATTTT.